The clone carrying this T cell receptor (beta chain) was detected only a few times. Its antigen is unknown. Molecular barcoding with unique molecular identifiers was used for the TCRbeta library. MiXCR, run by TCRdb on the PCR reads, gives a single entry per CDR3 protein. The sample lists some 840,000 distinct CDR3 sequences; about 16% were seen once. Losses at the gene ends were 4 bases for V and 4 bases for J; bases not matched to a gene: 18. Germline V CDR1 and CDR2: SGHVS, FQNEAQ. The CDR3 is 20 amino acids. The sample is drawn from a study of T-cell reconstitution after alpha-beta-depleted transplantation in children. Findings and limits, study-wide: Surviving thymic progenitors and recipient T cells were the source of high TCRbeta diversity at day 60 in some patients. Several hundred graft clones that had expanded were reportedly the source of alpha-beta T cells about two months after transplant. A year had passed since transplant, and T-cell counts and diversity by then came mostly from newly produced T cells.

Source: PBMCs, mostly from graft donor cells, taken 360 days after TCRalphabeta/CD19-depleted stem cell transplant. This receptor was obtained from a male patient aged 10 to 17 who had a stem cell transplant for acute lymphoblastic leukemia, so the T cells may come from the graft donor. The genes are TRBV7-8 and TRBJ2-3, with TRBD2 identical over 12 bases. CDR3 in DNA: TGTGCCAGCAGCTCGCCTCGGCGGACTAGCGGGGACTCGCACCCAGATACGCAGTATTTT. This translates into CASSSPRRTSGDSHPDTQYF.